A selection of T cell receptor beta chains follows, all from one sample in a study of OX40 agonist ivuxolimab in advanced cancers. Method: immunoSEQ multiplex PCR; TCRdb's copy keeps in-frame clones and lacks some. The sample shows some 58,000 clones, around 85% of them seen only once. The source was CD4+ or CD8+ T cells sorted from blood, collected in a trial of the OX40 agonist ivuxolimab. The origin of the receptors is an adult with an advanced solid tumor such as melanoma, head and neck, liver or kidney cancer. Each CDR3 is given with its conserved first and last residue. D genes are given only for firm matches. For some rows the clone size is stated as once, few or many, or as a class when expanded; others skip it.

d_call: -
v_call: TRBV29-1
clone_size: few
j_call: TRBJ2-1
cdr3_length: 14
cdr3_nt: TGCAGCGCTCGCGGACTGGCGACTAGCAATGAGCAGTTCTTC
cdr3_aa: CSARGLATSNEQFF

d_call: -
v_call: TRBV6-1
clone_size: -
j_call: TRBJ1-5
cdr3_length: 15
cdr3_nt: TGTGCCAGCAGTGAGAACGGGGGAAGCAATCAGCCCCAGCATTTT
cdr3_aa: CASSENGGSNQPQHF

d_call: -
v_call: TRBV11-1
clone_size: -
j_call: TRBJ2-2
cdr3_length: 12
cdr3_nt: TGTGCCAGCAGCCAGAACACCGGGGAGCTGTTTTTT
cdr3_aa: CASSQNTGELFF

d_call: TRBD1
v_call: TRBV7-9
clone_size: -
j_call: TRBJ1-2
cdr3_length: 14
cdr3_nt: TGTGCCAGCAGCTCGGGCGACAGGGAGTATGGCTACACCTTC
cdr3_aa: CASSSGDREYGYTF

d_call: -
v_call: TRBV7-9
clone_size: once
j_call: TRBJ1-2
cdr3_length: 13
cdr3_nt: TGTGCCAGCAGCCCCACAGAGTACTATGGCTACACCTTC
cdr3_aa: CASSPTEYYGYTF

d_call: -
v_call: TRBV6-1
clone_size: -
j_call: TRBJ1-4
cdr3_length: 13
cdr3_nt: TGTGCCAGCAGTGGGAGCTATAATGAAAAACTGTTTTTT
cdr3_aa: CASSGSYNEKLFF

d_call: TRBD1
v_call: TRBV10-1
clone_size: -
j_call: TRBJ2-7
cdr3_length: 14
cdr3_nt: TGCGCCAGCAGTCACGGACAGGCGCCCTACGAGCAGTACTTC
cdr3_aa: CASSHGQAPYEQYF

d_call: -
v_call: TRBV6-1
clone_size: -
j_call: TRBJ2-7
cdr3_length: 15
cdr3_nt: TGTGCCAGTAACACCCCCTGGACGGTCTCCTACGAGCAGTACTTC
cdr3_aa: CASNTPWTVSYEQYF

d_call: TRBD1
v_call: TRBV6-1
clone_size: -
j_call: TRBJ1-5
cdr3_length: 15
cdr3_nt: TGTGCCAGCAGTTGGGACAGGGGTTTCAATCAGCCCCAGCATTTT
cdr3_aa: CASSWDRGFNQPQHF

d_call: -
v_call: TRBV15
clone_size: -
j_call: TRBJ1-1
cdr3_length: 11
cdr3_nt: TGTGCCACCAGCAGGTTGCGTGAAGCTTTCTTT
cdr3_aa: CATSRLREAFF

d_call: TRBD1
v_call: TRBV23-1
clone_size: -
j_call: TRBJ1-4
cdr3_length: 16
cdr3_nt: TGCGCCAGCAGTCAATATTCTGGGGACAGGGGTGAAAAACTGTTTTTT
cdr3_aa: CASSQYSGDRGEKLFF

d_call: -
v_call: TRBV2
clone_size: -
j_call: TRBJ2-7
cdr3_length: 15
cdr3_nt: TGTGCCAGCAGTGGAGGGGACGGGAATTTTGGAGAGCAGTACTTC
cdr3_aa: CASSGGDGNFGEQYF

d_call: -
v_call: TRBV4-2
clone_size: -
j_call: TRBJ1-4
cdr3_length: 12
cdr3_nt: TGTGCCAGCAGCCTGGGGGGTGAAAAACTGTTTTTT
cdr3_aa: CASSLGGEKLFF

d_call: -
v_call: TRBV5-8
clone_size: -
j_call: TRBJ2-1
cdr3_length: 12
cdr3_nt: TGTGCCAGCAGCTTAACCCACAGGGTGGCCTTCTTC
cdr3_aa: CASSLTHRVAFF

d_call: TRBD2
v_call: TRBV2
clone_size: -
j_call: TRBJ2-1
cdr3_length: 16
cdr3_nt: TGTGCCAGCAGTGAGACTAGCGGGGGCCCCTACAATGAGCAGTTCTTC
cdr3_aa: CASSETSGGPYNEQFF

d_call: TRBD1
v_call: TRBV5-1
clone_size: -
j_call: TRBJ1-1
cdr3_length: 14
cdr3_nt: TGCGCCAGCACCTCGGGACAGGGGGACACTGAAGCTTTCTTT
cdr3_aa: CASTSGQGDTEAFF

d_call: TRBD1
v_call: TRBV15
clone_size: -
j_call: TRBJ2-1
cdr3_length: 16
cdr3_nt: TGTGCCACCAGCAGAGGTCCGACAGGGGGTTACAATGAGCAGTTCTTC
cdr3_aa: CATSRGPTGGYNEQFF

d_call: -
v_call: TRBV30
clone_size: -
j_call: TRBJ2-3
cdr3_length: 17
cdr3_nt: TGTGCCTGGAGAGGCTTTGGAACAGGGCACGGGTCTGGTACGCAGTATTTT
cdr3_aa: CAWRGFGTGHGSGTQYF